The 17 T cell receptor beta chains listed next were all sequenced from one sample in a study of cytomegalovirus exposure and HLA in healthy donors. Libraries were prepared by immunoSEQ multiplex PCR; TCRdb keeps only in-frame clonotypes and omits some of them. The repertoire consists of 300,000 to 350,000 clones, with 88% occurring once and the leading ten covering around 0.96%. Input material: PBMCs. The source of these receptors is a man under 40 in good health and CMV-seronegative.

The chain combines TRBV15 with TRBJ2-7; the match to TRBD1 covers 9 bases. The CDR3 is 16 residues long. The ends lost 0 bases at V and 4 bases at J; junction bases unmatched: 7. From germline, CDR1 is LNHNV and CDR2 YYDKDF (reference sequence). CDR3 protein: CATSRDLGQGVYEQYF. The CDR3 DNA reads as TGTGCCACCAGCAGAGATTTGGGACAGGGCGTATACGAGCAGTACTTC.

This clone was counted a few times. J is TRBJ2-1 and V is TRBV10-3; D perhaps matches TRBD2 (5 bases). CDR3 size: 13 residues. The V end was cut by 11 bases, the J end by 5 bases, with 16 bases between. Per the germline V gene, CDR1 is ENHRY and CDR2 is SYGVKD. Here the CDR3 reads CAVGMTKNNEQFF. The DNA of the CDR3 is TGTGCCGTCGGGATGACTAAAAACAATGAGCAGTTCTTC.

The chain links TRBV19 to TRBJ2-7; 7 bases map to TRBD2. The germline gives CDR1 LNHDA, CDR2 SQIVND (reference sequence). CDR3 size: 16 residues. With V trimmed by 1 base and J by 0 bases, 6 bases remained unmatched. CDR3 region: CASSIGAGPVSYEQYF. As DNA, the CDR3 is TGTGCCAGTAGTATAGGAGCGGGGCCAGTCTCCTACGAGCAGTACTTC.

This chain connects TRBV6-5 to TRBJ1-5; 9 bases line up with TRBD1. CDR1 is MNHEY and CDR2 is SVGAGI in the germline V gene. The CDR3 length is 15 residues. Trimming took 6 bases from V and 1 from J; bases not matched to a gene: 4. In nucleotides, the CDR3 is TGTGCCAGCAGATCACAGGGGGCGAGCAATCAGCCCCAGCATTTT. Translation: CASRSQGASNQPQHF.

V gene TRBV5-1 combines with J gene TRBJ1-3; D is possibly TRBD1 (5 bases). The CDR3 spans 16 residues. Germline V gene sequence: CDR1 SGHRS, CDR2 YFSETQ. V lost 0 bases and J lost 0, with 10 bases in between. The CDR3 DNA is TGCGCCAGCAGCTTGGCCACAGGCGTCTCTGGAAACACCATATATTTT. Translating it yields CASSLATGVSGNTIYF.

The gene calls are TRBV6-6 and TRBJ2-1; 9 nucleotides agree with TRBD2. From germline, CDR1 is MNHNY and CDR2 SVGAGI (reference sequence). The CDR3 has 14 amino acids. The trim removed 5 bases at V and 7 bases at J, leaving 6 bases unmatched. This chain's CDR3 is CASSAGTSRNEQFF. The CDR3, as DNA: TGTGCCAGCAGTGCCGGGACTAGCAGGAATGAGCAGTTCTTC.

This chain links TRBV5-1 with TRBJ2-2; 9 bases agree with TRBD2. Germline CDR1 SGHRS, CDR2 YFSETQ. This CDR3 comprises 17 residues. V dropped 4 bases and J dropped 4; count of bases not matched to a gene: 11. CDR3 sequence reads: CASSPGTSPSGTGELFF. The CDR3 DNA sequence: TGCGCCAGCAGCCCCGGGACTAGCCCTTCGGGCACCGGGGAGCTGTTTTTT.

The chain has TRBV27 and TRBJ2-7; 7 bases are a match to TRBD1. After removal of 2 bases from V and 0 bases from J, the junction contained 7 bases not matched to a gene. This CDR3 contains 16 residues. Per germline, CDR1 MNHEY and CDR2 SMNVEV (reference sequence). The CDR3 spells CASSLGTETISYEQYF. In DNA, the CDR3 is TGTGCCAGCAGTTTAGGGACAGAAACTATCTCCTACGAGCAGTACTTC.

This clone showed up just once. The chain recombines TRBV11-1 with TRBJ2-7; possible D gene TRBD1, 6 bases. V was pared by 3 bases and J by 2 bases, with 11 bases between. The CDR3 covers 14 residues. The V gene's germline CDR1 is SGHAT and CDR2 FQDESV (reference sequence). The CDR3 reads CASSLEDRTYEQYF. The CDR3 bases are TGTGCCAGCAGCTTGGAGGACAGAACCTACGAGCAGTACTTC.

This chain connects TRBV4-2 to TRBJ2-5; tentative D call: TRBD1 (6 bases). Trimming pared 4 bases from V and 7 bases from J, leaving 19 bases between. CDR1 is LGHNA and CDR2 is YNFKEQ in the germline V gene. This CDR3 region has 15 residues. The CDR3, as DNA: TGTGCCAGCAGCCCCCGCCAGGGGTCAGAGGGGACCCAGTACTTC. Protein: CASSPRQGSEGTQYF.

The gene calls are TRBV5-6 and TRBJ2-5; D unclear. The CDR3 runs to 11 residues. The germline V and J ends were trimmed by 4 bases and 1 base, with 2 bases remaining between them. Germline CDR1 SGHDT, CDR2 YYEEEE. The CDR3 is CASSLQETQYF. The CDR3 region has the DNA TGTGCCAGCAGCCTCCAAGAGACCCAGTACTTC. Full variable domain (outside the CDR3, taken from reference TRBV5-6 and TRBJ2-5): DAGVTQSPTHLIKTRGQQVTLRCSPKSGHDTVSWYQQALGQGPQFIFQYYEEEERQRGNFPDRFSGHQFPNYSSELNVNALLLGDSALYLCASSLQETQYFGPGTRLLVL.

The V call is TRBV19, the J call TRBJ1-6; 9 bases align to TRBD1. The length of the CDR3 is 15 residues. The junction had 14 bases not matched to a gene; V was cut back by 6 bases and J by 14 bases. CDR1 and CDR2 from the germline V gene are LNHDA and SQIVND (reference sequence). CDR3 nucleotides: TGTGCCAGTAGCCGACCGGGACAGGGACTTGTAACCCTCCACTTT. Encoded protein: CASSRPGQGLVTLHF.

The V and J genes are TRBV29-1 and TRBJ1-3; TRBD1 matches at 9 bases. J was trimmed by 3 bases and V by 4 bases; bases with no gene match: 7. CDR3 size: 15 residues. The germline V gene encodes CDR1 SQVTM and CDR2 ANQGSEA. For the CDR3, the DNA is TGCAGCGTTGCGGTACAGGGGGCTTATGGAAACACCATATATTTT. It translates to CSVAVQGAYGNTIYF.

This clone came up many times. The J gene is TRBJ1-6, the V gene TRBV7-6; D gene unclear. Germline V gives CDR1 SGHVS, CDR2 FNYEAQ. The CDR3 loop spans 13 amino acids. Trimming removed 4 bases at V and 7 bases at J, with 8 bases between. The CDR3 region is CASSSQANSPLHF. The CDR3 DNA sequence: TGTGCCAGCAGCTCTCAAGCGAATTCACCCCTCCACTTT.

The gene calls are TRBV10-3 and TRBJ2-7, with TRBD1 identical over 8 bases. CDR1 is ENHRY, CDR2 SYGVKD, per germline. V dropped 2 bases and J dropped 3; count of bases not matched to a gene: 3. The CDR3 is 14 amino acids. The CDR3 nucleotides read TGTGCCATCAGTGAGCGACAGGGGCACTACGAGCAGTACTTC. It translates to CAISERQGHYEQYF.

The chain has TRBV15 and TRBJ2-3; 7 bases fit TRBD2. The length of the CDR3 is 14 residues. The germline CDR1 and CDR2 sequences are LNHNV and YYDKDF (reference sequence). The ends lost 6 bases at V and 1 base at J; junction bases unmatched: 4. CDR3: CATSRAGGTDTQYF. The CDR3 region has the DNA TGTGCCACCAGTAGGGCGGGGGGCACAGATACGCAGTATTTT.

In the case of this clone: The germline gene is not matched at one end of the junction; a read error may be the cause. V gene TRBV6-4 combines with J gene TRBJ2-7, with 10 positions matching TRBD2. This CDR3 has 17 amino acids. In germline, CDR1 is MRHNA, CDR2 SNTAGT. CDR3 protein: CASSYSTSGPPSGEQYF. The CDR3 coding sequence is TGTGCCAGCAGTTACTCGACTAGCGGGCCACCCTCGGGCGAGCAGTACTTC.